Following are 10 T cell receptor beta chains from one sample sequenced in a study of cytomegalovirus exposure and HLA in healthy donors. PCR involved 60 Vbeta and 13 Jbeta primers. Assay used: immunoSEQ multiplex PCR; TCRdb lists only in-frame clones, some missing. The sample carries fewer than 200,000 clones, roughly 79% recorded once. Sequencing was done on a sample of PBMCs. Receptor source: a man younger than 45 in good health and CMV-seronegative.

This clone came up a few times. The J gene is TRBJ1-1, the V gene TRBV10-2; tentatively, D is TRBD1 (6 bases). The CDR3 consists of 15 residues. Germline V lookup: CDR1 WSHSY, CDR2 SAAADI. V lost 6 bases and J lost 7, with 21 bases in between. The CDR3 here is CASSNHRAYGFEAFF. For the CDR3, the DNA is TGCGCCAGCAGCAACCACAGGGCCTACGGATTTGAAGCTTTCTTT.

V gene TRBV5-1 combines with J gene TRBJ2-3; TRBD1 agrees at 7 bases. This CDR3 region has 15 residues. Germline CDR1 and CDR2: SGHRS and YFSETQ. Trimming cost V 4 bases and J 1 base; bases outside gene matches: 6. In nucleotides, the CDR3 is TGCGCCAGCAGCCTCACAGGGGCTGGCACAGATACGCAGTATTTT. This encodes CASSLTGAGTDTQYF.

The chain recombines TRBV5-4 with TRBJ1-6; TRBD1 might be the D (5 bases). The V gene lost 4 bases and the J gene lost 6 bases, with 17 bases spanning the gap. In germline, CDR1 is SGHNT, CDR2 YYREEE (reference sequence). The CDR3 is made up of 16 amino acids. CDR3 loop: CASSRTGDRGNSPLHF. The CDR3 nucleotides are TGTGCCAGCAGCCGGACGGGGGATCGTGGTAATTCACCCCTCCACTTT.

The rearrangement uses TRBV5-1 and TRBJ2-5, with 9 bases matching TRBD2. The tail of the sequence fits TRBJ2-7 better, so the J call may be wrong. CDR3 size: 14 residues. Germline loops: CDR1 SGHRS, CDR2 YFSETQ. In DNA form, the CDR3 reads TGCGCCAGCAGCTCCGGGACTAGCACGTACGAGCAGTACTTC. Translation gives CASSSGTSTYEQYF.

The V and J genes are TRBV28 and TRBJ1-3; tentative D call: TRBD1 (5 bases). This CDR3 contains 15 residues. The germline CDR1 and CDR2 sequences are MDHEN and SYDVKM. The V gene lost 7 bases and the J gene lost 1 base, with 14 bases spanning the gap. The CDR3 nucleotides are TGTGCCAGCAATCCGCAGGGCGGATCTGGAAACACCATATATTTT. Encoded protein: CASNPQGGSGNTIYF. The full variable domain, rest sourced from reference TRBV28 and TRBJ1-3, is DVKVTQSSRYLVKRTGEKVFLECVQDMDHENMFWYRQDPGLGLRLIYFSYDVKMKEKGDIPEGYSVSREKKERFSLILESASTNQTSMYLCASNPQGGSGNTIYFGEGSWLTVV.

This clone was recorded only once. This chain uses TRBV9 with TRBJ2-3; 8 positions agree with TRBD2. The V gene's germline CDR1 is SGDLS and CDR2 YYNGEE. This CDR3 is 14 amino acids long. V trimming: 4 bases; J trimming: 4 bases; junction bases outside the gene matches: 5. CDR3 DNA: TGTGCCAGCAGCAACCCGGGGGGGCCAGATACGCAGTATTTT. This codes for CASSNPGGPDTQYF.

This rearrangement joins TRBV7-8 to TRBJ2-2; 8 nucleotides match TRBD2. The CDR3 runs 16 residues. CDR1 SGHVS and CDR2 FQNEAQ come from the germline V gene. J was trimmed by 8 bases and V by 1 base; bases with no gene match: 9. The CDR3 bases are TGTGCCAGCAGCTTAGAGGGGCGGGGGGTCCTGGGGGAGCTGTTTTTT. This sequence encodes CASSLEGRGVLGELFF.

V is TRBV4-3 and J is TRBJ2-3; 13 bases are shared with TRBD2. The germline V gene has CDR1 LGHNA and CDR2 YSLEER. The CDR3 runs to 17 residues. V trimming: 1 base; J trimming: 5 bases; junction bases outside the gene matches: 6. The CDR3 region is CASSQGWTSGRQDTQYF. The DNA for the CDR3 is TGCGCCAGCAGCCAAGGTTGGACTAGCGGGAGACAAGATACGCAGTATTTT.

This chain connects TRBV7-2 to TRBJ1-2; D is perhaps TRBD1 (5 bases). The V gene's germline CDR1 is SGHTA and CDR2 FQGNSA. The CDR3 covers 16 residues. Trimming cost V 5 bases and J 3 bases, with 19 bases left between them. The CDR3 DNA is TGTGCCAGCAGCCCGACCGGTTCCGCAGGGTACTATGGCTACACCTTC. Its translation is CASSPTGSAGYYGYTF.

V and J are TRBV25-1 and TRBJ2-2; D call uncertain. Germline V CDR1 and CDR2: MGHDK, SYGVNS. The CDR3 is 14 residues long. Trimming took 3 bases from V and 1 from J, leaving 6 bases between them. The CDR3 spells CASSDNWNTGELFF. The CDR3 DNA is TGTGCCAGCAGTGATAACTGGAACACCGGGGAGCTGTTTTTT.